This T cell receptor beta chain was recovered during a study of PD-1 blockade in classical Hodgkin lymphoma. Study context: Patients had nivolumab dosed at 3 mg/kg, delivered intravenously every 2 weeks.

Between the trimmed V and J ends, which lost 1 base and 0 bases, there was a span of 7 bases. The CDR3 consists of 14 residues. Germline V gene sequence: CDR1 SEHNR, CDR2 FQNEAQ (reference sequence). Time point: cycle 4 day 1 (C4D1), after less than 7 weeks of nivolumab. In every patient, relapse followed autologous stem cell transplantation, while exposure to brentuximab vedotin differed. Comments on this clone: As yet, its antigen is unknown.

Using immunoSEQ multiplex PCR, the repertoire was profiled, and TCRdb retains in-frame clones only, with some absent. This table holds some 22,000 clones, over 70% found once. Study-wide points: Exclusion was applied to patients who started nivolumab under 1 year after ASCT.

Sequences were derived from peripheral blood mononuclear cells (PBMCs), sampled before the fourth cycle of nivolumab. This TCR was sampled from a human donor with classical Hodgkin lymphoma. J is TRBJ2-7 and V is TRBV7-9; no definite D call. DNA for the CDR3: TGTGCCAGCAGCTTAGTTGGGAACTCCTACGAGCAGTACTTC. Amino acid sequence: CASSLVGNSYEQYF. Variable domain in full (rest from reference TRBV7-9 and TRBJ2-7): DTGVSQNPRHKITKRGQNVTFRCDPISEHNRLYWYRQTLGQGPEFLTYFQNEAQLEKSRLLSDRFSAERPKGSFSTLEIQRTEQGDSAMYLCASSLVGNSYEQYFGPGTRLTVT.